This paragraph covers one T cell receptor (beta chain) sequence. Germline V CDR1 and CDR2: LNHDA, SQIVND (reference sequence). CDR3 length: 14 amino acids. V was cut by 5 bases and J by 6 bases, with 16 bases left in between. Only in-frame clones appear in the TCRdb table, and some are missing; sequencing was by immunoSEQ multiplex PCR. The table lists about 210,000 clones, 83% of them singletons, with about 2.7% in the top ten. This specimen comes from a study of blood T cell repertoires in COVID-19. The V call is TRBV19, the J call TRBJ1-1; D perhaps matches TRBD1 (5 bases). This TCR was recovered from a woman in her 40s with active or convalescent COVID-19. The material sequenced was peripheral blood. DNA for the CDR3: TGTGCCAGTAGTCGGTCGGTAGGGGCCGCTGAAGCTTTCTTT. It encodes CASSRSVGAAEAFF. Together with reference TRBV19 and TRBJ1-1, the CDR3 gives the full variable domain: DGGITQSPKYLFRKEGQNVTLSCEQNLNHDAMYWYRQDPGQGLRLIYYSQIVNDFQKGDIAEGYSVSREKKESFPLTVTSAQKNPTAFYLCASSRSVGAAEAFFGQGTRLTVV.